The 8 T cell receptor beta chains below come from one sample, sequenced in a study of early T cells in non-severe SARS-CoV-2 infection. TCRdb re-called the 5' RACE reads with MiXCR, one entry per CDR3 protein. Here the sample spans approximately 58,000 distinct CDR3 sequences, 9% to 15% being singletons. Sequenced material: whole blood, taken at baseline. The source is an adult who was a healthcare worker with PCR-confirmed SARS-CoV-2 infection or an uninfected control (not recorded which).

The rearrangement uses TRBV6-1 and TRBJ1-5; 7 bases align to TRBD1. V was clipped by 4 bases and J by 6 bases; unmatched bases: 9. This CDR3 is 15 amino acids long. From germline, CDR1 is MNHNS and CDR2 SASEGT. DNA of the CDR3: TGTGCCAGCAGTGTATACAGGGGTGAGGGTCAGCCCCAGCATTTT. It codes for CASSVYRGEGQPQHF.

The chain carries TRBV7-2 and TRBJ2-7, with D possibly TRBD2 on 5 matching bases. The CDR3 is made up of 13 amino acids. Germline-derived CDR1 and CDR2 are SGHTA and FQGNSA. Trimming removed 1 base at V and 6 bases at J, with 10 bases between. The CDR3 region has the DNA TGTGCCAGCAGCTTAGGTGGGAGCTCCGAGCAGTACTTC. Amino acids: CASSLGGSSEQYF.

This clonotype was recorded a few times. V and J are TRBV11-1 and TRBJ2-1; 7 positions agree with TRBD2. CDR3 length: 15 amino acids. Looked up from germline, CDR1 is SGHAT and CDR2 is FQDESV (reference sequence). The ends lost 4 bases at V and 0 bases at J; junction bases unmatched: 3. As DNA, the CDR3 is TGTGCCAGCAGCTCGGCGGGAGTCTCCTACAATGAGCAGTTCTTC. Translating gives CASSSAGVSYNEQFF.

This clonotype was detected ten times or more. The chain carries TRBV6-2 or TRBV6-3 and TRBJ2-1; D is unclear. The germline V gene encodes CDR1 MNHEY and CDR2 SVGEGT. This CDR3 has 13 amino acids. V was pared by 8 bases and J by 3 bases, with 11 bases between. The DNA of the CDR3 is TGTGCCAGCGGGGAACGCGTCTACAATGAGCAGTTCTTC. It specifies CASGERVYNEQFF.

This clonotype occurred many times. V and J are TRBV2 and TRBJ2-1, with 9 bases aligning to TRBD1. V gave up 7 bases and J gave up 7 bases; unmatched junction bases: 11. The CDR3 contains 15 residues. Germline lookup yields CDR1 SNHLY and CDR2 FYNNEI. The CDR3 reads CASTSKGQGENEQFF. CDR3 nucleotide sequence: TGTGCCAGCACGAGTAAGGGACAGGGAGAGAATGAGCAGTTCTTC.

The CDR3 spells CASSPRRDRGYEQYF. Here the CDR3 DNA reads TGTGCCAGCAGCCCACGCCGGGACAGGGGGTACGAGCAGTACTTC. J is TRBJ2-7 and V is TRBV11-2; 11 nucleotides align to TRBD1. With 5 bases clipped from V and 4 bases from J, the junction kept 7 bases outside the gene matches. This CDR3 has 15 residues. CDR1 is SGHAT and CDR2 is FQNNGV in the germline V gene.

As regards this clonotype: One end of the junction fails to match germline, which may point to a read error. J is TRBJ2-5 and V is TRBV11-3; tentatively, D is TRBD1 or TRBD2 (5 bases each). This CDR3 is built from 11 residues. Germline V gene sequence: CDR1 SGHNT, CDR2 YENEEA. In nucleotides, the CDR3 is TGTGCCAGCAGCTTACGAGGCAGGGAGTCCTTC. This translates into CASSLRGRESF.

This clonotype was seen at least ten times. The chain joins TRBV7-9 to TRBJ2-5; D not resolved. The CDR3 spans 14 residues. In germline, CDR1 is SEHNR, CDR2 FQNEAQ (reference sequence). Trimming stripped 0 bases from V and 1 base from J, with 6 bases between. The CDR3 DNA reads TGTGCCAGCAGCTTAGCGGGAAGCCAAGAGACCCAGTACTTC. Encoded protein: CASSLAGSQETQYF.